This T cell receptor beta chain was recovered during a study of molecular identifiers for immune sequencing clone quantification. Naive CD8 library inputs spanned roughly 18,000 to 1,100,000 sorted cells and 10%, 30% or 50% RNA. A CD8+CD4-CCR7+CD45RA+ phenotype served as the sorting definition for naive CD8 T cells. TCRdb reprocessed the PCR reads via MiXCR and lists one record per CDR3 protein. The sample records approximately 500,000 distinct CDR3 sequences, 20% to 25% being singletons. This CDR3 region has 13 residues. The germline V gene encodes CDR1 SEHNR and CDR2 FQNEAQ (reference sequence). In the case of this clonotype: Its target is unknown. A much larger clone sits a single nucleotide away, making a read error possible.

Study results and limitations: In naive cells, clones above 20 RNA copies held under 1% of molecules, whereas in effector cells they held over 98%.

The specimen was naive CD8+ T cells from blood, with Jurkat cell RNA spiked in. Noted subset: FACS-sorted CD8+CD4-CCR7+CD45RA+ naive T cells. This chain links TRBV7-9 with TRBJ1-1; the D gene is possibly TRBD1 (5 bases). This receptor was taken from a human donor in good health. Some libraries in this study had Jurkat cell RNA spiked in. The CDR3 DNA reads TGTGCCAGCAGCTCCGGACATTCAAGTGAAGTTTTCTTT. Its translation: CASSSGHSSEVFF.